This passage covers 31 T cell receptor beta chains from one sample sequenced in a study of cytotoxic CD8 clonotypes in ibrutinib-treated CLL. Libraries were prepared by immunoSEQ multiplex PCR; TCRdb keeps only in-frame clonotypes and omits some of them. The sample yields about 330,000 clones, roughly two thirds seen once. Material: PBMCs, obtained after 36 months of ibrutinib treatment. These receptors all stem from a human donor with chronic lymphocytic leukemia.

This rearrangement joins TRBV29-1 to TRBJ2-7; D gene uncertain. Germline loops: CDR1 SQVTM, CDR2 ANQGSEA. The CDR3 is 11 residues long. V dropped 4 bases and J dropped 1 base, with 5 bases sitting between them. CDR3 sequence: CSVAVSYEQYF. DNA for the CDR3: TGCAGCGTTGCGGTGTCCTACGAGCAGTACTTC.

CDR3 DNA sequence: TGTGCCAGCAGTTGGGGGACAGGGATTTCCTACGAGCAGTACTTC. Translation: CASSWGTGISYEQYF. The rearrangement joins TRBV6-5 to TRBJ2-7; 9 nucleotides match TRBD1. The CDR3 spans 15 residues. Trimming removed 4 bases from V and 1 base from J; junction bases left unmatched: 5. Germline values: CDR1 MNHEY, CDR2 SVGAGI.

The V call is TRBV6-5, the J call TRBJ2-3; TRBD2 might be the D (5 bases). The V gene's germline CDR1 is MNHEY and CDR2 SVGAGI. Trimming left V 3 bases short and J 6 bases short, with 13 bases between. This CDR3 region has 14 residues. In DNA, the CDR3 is TGTGCCAGCAGTTATGGACTCGTGGGGGATACGCAGTATTTT. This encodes CASSYGLVGDTQYF.

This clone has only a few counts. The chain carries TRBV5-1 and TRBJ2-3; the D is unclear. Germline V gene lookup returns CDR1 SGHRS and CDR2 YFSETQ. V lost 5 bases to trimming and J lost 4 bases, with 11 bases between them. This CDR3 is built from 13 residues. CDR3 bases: TGCGCCAGCAGGGCCGTTCCGTCAGATACGCAGTATTTT. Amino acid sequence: CASRAVPSDTQYF.

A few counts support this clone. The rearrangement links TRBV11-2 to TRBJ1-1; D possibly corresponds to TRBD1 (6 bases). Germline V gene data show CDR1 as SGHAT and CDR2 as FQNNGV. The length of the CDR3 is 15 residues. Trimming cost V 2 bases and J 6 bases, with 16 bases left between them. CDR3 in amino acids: CASSLRSGGIAEAFF. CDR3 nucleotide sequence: TGTGCCAGCAGCTTAAGGTCTGGGGGCATCGCTGAAGCTTTCTTT.

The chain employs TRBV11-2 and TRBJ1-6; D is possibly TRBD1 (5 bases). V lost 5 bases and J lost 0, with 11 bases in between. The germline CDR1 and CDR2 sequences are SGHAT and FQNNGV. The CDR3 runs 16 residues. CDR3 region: CASSLHRSSYNSPLHF. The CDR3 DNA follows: TGTGCCAGCAGCCTTCACAGGAGCTCCTATAATTCACCCCTCCACTTT.

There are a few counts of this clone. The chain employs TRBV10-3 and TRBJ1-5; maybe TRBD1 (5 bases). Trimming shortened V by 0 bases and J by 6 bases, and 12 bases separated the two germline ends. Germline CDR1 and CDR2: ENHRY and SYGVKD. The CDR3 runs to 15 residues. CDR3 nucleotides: TGTGCCATCAGTGAGTCGAAAGGGGAGGTTCAGCCCCAGCATTTT. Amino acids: CAISESKGEVQPQHF.

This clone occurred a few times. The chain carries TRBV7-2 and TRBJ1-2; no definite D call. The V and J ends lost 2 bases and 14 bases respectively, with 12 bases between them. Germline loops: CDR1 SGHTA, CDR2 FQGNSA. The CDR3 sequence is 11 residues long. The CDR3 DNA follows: TGTGCCAGCAGCTTACAGGTGGCTCGGACCTTC. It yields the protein CASSLQVARTF.

CDR3 sequence: CASTHSRGGNTGELFF. The CDR3 DNA sequence: TGTGCCAGCACGCACTCGCGGGGGGGAAACACCGGGGAGCTGTTTTTT. This chain uses TRBV28 with TRBJ2-2; 9 positions agree with TRBD2. CDR1 and CDR2 (germline): MDHEN, SYDVKM. The CDR3 is 16 amino acids. The J segment lost 2 bases and the V segment lost 7 bases, leaving 8 bases of the junction unmatched.

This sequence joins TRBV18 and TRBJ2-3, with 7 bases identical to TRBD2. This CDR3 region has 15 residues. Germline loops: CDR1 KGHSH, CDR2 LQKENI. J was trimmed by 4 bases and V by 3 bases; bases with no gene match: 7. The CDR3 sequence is CASSPDRTSADTQYF. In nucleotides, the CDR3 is TGTGCCAGCTCACCGGATAGAACTAGCGCAGATACGCAGTATTTT. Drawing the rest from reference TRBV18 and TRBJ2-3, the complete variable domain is NAGVMQNPRHLVRRRGQEARLRCSPMKGHSHVYWYRQLPEEGLKFMVYLQKENIIDESGMPKERFSAEFPKEGPSILRIQQVVRGDSAAYFCASSPDRTSADTQYFGPGTRLTVL.

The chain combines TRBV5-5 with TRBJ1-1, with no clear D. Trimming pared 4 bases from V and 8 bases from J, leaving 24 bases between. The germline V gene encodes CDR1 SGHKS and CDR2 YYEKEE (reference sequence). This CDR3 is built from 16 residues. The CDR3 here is CASSPRERFPREEAFF. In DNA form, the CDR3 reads TGTGCCAGCAGCCCCCGGGAGAGGTTTCCGCGGGAAGAAGCTTTCTTT. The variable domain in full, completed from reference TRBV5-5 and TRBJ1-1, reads DAGVTQSPTHLIKTRGQQVTLRCSPISGHKSVSWYQQVLGQGPQFIFQYYEKEERGRGNFPDRFSARQFPNYSSELNVNALLLGDSALYLCASSPRERFPREEAFFGQGTRLTVV.

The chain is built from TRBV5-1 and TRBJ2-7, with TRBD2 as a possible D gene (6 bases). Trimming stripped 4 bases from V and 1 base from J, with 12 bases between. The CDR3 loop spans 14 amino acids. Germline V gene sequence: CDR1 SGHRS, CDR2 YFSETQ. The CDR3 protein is CASSARDWSYEQYF. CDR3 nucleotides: TGCGCCAGCAGCGCACGGGACTGGTCCTACGAGCAGTACTTC.

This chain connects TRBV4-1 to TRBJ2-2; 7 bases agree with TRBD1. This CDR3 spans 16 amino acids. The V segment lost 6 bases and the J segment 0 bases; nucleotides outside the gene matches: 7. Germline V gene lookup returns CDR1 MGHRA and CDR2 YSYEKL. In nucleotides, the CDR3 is TGCGCCAGCAGACGGGACAGCAAAACGAACACCGGGGAGCTGTTTTTT. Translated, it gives CASRRDSKTNTGELFF.

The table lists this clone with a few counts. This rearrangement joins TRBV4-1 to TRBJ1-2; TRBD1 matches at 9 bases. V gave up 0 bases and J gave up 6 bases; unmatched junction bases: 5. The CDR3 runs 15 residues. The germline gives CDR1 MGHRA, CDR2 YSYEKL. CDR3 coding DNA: TGCGCCAGCAGCCAAGATCCCGGACAGGGGAATGGCTACACCTTC. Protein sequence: CASSQDPGQGNGYTF.

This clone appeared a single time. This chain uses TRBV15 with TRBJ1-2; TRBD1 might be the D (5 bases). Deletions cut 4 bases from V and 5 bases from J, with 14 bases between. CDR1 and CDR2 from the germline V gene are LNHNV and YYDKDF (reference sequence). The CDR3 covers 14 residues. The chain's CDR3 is CATSILAGPYGYTF. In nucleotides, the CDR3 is TGTGCCACCAGCATCCTGGCAGGGCCGTATGGCTACACCTTC. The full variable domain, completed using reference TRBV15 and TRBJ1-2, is DAMVIQNPRYQVTQFGKPVTLSCSQTLNHNVMYWYQQKSSQAPKLLFHYYDKDFNNEADTPDNFQSRRPNTSFCFLDIRSPGLGDTAMYLCATSILAGPYGYTFGSGTRLTVV.

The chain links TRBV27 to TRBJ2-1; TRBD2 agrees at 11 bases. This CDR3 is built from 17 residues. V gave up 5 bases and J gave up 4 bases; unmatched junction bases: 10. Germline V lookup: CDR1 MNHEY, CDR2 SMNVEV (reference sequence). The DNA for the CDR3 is TGTGCCAGCAGTCATAATTCGGGACTAGCGGCTTACAATGAGCAGTTCTTC. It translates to CASSHNSGLAAYNEQFF.

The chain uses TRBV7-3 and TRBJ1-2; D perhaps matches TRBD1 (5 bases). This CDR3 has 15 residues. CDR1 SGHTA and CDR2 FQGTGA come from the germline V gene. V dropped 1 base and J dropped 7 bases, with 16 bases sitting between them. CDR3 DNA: TGTGCCAGCAGCTTAAGCGGGACCCACAGCAGTGGCTACACCTTC. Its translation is CASSLSGTHSSGYTF. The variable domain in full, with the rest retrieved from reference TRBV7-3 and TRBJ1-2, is GAGVSQTPSNKVTEKGKYVELRCDPISGHTALYWYRQSLGQGPEFLIYFQGTGAADDSGLPNDRFFAVRPEGSVSTLKIQRTERGDSAVYLCASSLSGTHSSGYTFGSGTRLTVV.

CDR3 amino acids: CASRDRFYGYTF. The CDR3 nucleotides read TGTGCCAGCAGAGACCGCTTCTATGGCTACACCTTC. The chain uses TRBV2 and TRBJ1-2; D is unclear. The V gene's germline CDR1 is SNHLY and CDR2 FYNNEI. V was trimmed by 6 bases and J by 4 bases, leaving 9 bases between them. The CDR3 covers 12 residues.

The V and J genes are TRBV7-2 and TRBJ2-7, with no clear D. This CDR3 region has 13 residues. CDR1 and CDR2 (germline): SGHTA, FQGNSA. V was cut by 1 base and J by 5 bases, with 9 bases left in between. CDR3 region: CASSLVAVNEQYF. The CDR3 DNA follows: TGTGCCAGCAGCTTAGTCGCGGTTAACGAGCAGTACTTC.

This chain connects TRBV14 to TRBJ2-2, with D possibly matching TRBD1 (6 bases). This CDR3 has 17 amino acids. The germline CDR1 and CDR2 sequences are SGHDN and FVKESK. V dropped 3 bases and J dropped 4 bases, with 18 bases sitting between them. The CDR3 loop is CASSQDRFSPPTGELFF. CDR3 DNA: TGTGCCAGCAGCCAGGACAGATTTAGCCCCCCCACCGGGGAGCTGTTTTTT. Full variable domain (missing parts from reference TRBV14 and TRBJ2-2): EAGVTQFPSHSVIEKGQTVTLRCDPISGHDNLYWYRRVMGKEIKFLLHFVKESKQDESGMPNNRFLAERTGGTYSTLKVQPAELEDSGVYFCASSQDRFSPPTGELFFGEGSRLTVL.

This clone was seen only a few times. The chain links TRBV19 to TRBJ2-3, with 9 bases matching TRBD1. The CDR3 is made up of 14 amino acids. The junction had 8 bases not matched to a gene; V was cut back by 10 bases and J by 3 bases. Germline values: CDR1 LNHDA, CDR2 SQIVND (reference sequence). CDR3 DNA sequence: TGTGCCACCAACCGGGACAGGGTAACAGATACGCAGTATTTT. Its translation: CATNRDRVTDTQYF.

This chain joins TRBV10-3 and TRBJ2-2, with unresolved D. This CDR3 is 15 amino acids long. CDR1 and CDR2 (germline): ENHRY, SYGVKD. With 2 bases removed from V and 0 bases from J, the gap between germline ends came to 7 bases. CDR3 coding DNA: TGTGCCATCAGTGAGCATGACGCGAACACCGGGGAGCTGTTTTTT. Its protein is CAISEHDANTGELFF.

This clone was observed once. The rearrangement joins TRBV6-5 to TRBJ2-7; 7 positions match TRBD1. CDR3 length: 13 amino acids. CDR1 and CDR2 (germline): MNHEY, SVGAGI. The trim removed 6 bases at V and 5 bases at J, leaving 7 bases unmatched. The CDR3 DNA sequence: TGTGCCAGCAGGAGGGGGCTATTTGACGAGCAGTACTTC. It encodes CASRRGLFDEQYF.

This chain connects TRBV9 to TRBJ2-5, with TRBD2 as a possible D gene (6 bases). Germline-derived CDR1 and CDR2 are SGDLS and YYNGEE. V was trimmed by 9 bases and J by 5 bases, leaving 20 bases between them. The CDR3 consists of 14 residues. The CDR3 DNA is TGTGCCACCTCCCCAGGAGGGCCAGAGGAGACCCAGTACTTC. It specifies CATSPGGPEETQYF.

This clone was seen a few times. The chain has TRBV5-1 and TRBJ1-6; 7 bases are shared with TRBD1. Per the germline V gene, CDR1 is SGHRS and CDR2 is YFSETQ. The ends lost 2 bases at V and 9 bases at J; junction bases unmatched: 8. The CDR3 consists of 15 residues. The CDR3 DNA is TGCGCCAGCAGCTTACAAGACAGGGCGACTTCACCCCTCCACTTT. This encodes CASSLQDRATSPLHF.

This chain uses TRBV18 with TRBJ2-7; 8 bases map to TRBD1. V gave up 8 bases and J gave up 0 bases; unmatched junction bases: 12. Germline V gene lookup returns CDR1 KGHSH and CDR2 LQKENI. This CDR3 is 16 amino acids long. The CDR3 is CASQDRGSGGSYEQYF. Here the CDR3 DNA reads TGTGCCAGCCAAGACAGGGGAAGTGGGGGCTCCTACGAGCAGTACTTC.

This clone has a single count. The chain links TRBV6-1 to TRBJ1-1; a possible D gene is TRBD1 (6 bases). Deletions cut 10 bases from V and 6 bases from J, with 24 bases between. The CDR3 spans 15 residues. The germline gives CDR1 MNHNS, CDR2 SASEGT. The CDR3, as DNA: TGTGCCACCCTCCCACCCCCTGACAGGCTACCTGAAGCTTTCTTT. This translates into CATLPPPDRLPEAFF.

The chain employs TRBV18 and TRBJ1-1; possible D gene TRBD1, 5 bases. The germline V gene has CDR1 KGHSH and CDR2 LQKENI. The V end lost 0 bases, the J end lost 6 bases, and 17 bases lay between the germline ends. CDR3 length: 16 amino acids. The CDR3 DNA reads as TGTGCCAGCTCACCACCGCGGGGAGGGGTTGGTGCTGAAGCTTTCTTT. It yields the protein CASSPPRGGVGAEAFF.

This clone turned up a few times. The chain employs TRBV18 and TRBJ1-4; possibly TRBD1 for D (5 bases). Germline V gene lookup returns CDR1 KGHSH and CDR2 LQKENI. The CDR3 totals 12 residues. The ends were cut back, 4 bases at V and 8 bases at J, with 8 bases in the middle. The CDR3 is CASSLGTEKLFF. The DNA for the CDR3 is TGTGCCAGCTCACTGGGGACCGAAAAACTGTTTTTT.

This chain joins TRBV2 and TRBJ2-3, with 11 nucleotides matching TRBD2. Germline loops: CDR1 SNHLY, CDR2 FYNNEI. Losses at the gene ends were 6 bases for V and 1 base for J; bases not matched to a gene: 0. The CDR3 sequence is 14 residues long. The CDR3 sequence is CASRGLAGTDTQYF. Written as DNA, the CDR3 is TGTGCCAGCAGGGGACTAGCGGGCACAGATACGCAGTATTTT.

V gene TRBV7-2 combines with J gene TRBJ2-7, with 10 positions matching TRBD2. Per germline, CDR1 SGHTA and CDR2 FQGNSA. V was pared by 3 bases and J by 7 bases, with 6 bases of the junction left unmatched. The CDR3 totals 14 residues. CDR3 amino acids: CASSFGLAVPEQYF. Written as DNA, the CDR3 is TGTGCCAGCAGCTTTGGACTAGCGGTTCCAGAGCAGTACTTC.